The clone carrying this T cell receptor beta chain has just a few counts. The antigen is unknown. Sequencing used immunoSEQ multiplex PCR; TCRdb keeps in-frame clones, though not all of them. The sample includes roughly 120,000 clones, more than 80% of them seen just once. Time point: blood 2 weeks post-SBRT. Indicated treatment: 15 Gy SBRT to primary tumor, nephrectomy 4 weeks later. The sample is drawn from a study of radiation and T cells in renal cell carcinoma. The study, taken as a whole, reports: Baseline intratumoral clonotype presence is unknown without pretreatment biopsies. From baseline, blood top tumor clonotypes peaked at 2 weeks post-radiation.

The germline CDR1 and CDR2 sequences are GTSNPN and SVGIG (reference sequence). With V trimmed by 6 bases and J by 5 bases, 12 bases remained unmatched. The CDR3 has 14 residues. The source was blood, collected from a patient whose treatment included radiotherapy and nephrectomy. The chain couples TRBV30 to TRBJ1-1, with 7 bases matching TRBD1. The receptor comes from a woman aged 55-75 years with renal cell carcinoma. The CDR3 DNA is TGTGCCTGCACCACAGGGGACCGGTATACTGAAGCTTTCTTT. Protein product: CACTTGDRYTEAFF. The variable domain in full, with the rest retrieved from reference TRBV30 and TRBJ1-1, is SQTIHQWPATLVQPVGSPLSLECTVEGTSNPNLYWYRQAAGRGLQLLFYSVGIGQISSEVPQNLSASRPQDRQFILSSKKLLLSDSGFYLCACTTGDRYTEAFFGQGTRLTVV.